One sample yielded the 29 T cell receptor beta chains listed below, sequenced in a study of CDR3 diversity in severe acne. TCRdb re-called the PCR reads through MiXCR, storing one row per CDR3 protein. The table has about 84,000 distinct CDR3 sequences, approximately 51% seen once. Sequencing was carried out using blood. These receptors all come from a male donor in good health, without acne.

This chain uses TRBV9 with TRBJ2-1, with 9 nucleotides matching TRBD1. The CDR3 runs 15 residues. Germline V lookup: CDR1 SGDLS, CDR2 YYNGEE. Trimming at V came to 3 bases and at J to 1 base, leaving 2 bases not matched to a gene. CDR3 amino acids: CASSDGQGSYNEQFF. The CDR3 DNA reads as TGTGCCAGCAGCGACGGACAGGGGTCCTACAATGAGCAGTTCTTC. The whole variable domain, remainder taken from reference TRBV9 and TRBJ2-1, is DSGVTQTPKHLITATGQRVTLRCSPRSGDLSVYWYQQSLDQGLQFLIQYYNGEERAKGNILERFSAQQFPDLHSELNLSSLELGDSALYFCASSDGQGSYNEQFFGPGTRLTVL.

The chain employs TRBV2 and TRBJ1-2, with D unclear. V dropped 4 bases and J dropped 7 bases, with 10 bases sitting between them. This CDR3 is built from 12 residues. From germline, CDR1 is SNHLY and CDR2 FYNNEI. The CDR3 DNA is TGTGCCAGCAGTGTGGGGAGTCGTGGCTACACCTTC. Encoded protein: CASSVGSRGYTF.

A note on this clonotype: With a much larger clone just one base away, this may be a read error. The chain joins TRBV20-1 to TRBJ2-7; no clear D gene. This CDR3 is 14 amino acids long. Germline CDR1 DFQATT, CDR2 SNEGSKA (reference sequence). The CDR3 DNA follows: TGCAGTGCCCGACCCGGCACAGCATCCTACGAGCGGTACTTC. This gives the protein CSARPGTASYERYF.

Comment on this clonotype: The junction and the germline gene differ at one end; a read error may be behind it. The rearrangement joins TRBV20-1 to TRBJ2-3, with D possibly being TRBD2 (5 bases). Germline V gene sequence: CDR1 DFQATT, CDR2 SNEGSKA (reference sequence). The CDR3 totals 15 residues. CDR3 protein: CNARDGEFFTDTQYF. As DNA, the CDR3 is TGCAATGCTAGAGATGGGGAGTTTTTCACAGATACGCAGTATTTT.

V is TRBV9 and J is TRBJ1-1; 7 bases line up with TRBD1. The CDR3 totals 15 residues. From germline, CDR1 is SGDLS and CDR2 YYNGEE. V trimming: 4 bases; J trimming: 4 bases; junction bases outside the gene matches: 10. The CDR3 bases are TGTGCCAGCAGCTTTGAGGCCAGGGGGGTCACTGAAGCTTTCTTT. Its translation: CASSFEARGVTEAFF.

V usage is TRBV20-1 and J usage is TRBJ2-3; 11 bases agree with TRBD2. This CDR3 contains 16 residues. Germline V gene data show CDR1 as DFQATT and CDR2 as SNEGSKA (reference sequence). Trimming took 2 bases from V and 2 from J; bases not matched to a gene: 6. In nucleotides, the CDR3 is TGCAGTGCTAGACCCCCTAGCGGGGGGCCCACAGATACGCAGTATTTT. Translating gives CSARPPSGGPTDTQYF.

This clonotype was observed at least ten times. The chain recombines TRBV27 with TRBJ2-3; 8 bases fit TRBD1. The CDR3 is 16 amino acids. V lost 5 bases to trimming and J lost 4 bases; unmatched junction nucleotides: 11. Germline loops: CDR1 MNHEY, CDR2 SMNVEV (reference sequence). CDR3 sequence: CASSVQRRQGPDTQYF. CDR3 nucleotide sequence: TGTGCCAGCAGTGTACAGCGACGACAGGGGCCAGATACGCAGTATTTT.

This clonotype was found once. The chain links TRBV18 to TRBJ2-7, with 7 bases that match TRBD1. The CDR3 contains 16 residues. Per the germline V gene, CDR1 is KGHSH and CDR2 is LQKENI. The trim removed 0 bases at V and 3 bases at J, leaving 8 bases unmatched. The DNA for the CDR3 is TGTGCCAGCTCACCACCGCTCGGGACAGATTACTACGAGCAGTACTTC. It specifies CASSPPLGTDYYEQYF.

This clonotype was seen a single time. CDR3 amino acids: CASSTVGKQYF. The CDR3, as DNA: TGTGCCAGTAGTACCGTCGGAAAGCAGTACTTC. V gene TRBV19 combines with J gene TRBJ2-7; D gene uncertain. CDR1 is LNHDA, CDR2 SQIVND, per germline (reference sequence). V dropped 4 bases and J dropped 8 bases, with 9 bases sitting between them. This CDR3 has 11 residues.

CDR3 in DNA: TGTGCCACCAGTGGTCCGACAGGGGTTAACTATGGCTACACCTTC. It translates to CATSGPTGVNYGYTF. The chain joins TRBV24-1 to TRBJ1-2; the match to TRBD1 covers 8 bases. The CDR3 spans 15 residues. Germline CDR1 reads KGHDR; CDR2 reads SFDVKD. V shed 5 bases, J shed 1 base, and the junction held 5 bases outside the gene matches.

This clonotype was detected only a few times. J is TRBJ2-7 and V is TRBV7-9; no firm D call. The CDR3 extends over 15 amino acids. V lost 5 bases to trimming and J lost 1 base, with 15 bases between them. Germline CDR1 SEHNR, CDR2 FQNEAQ (reference sequence). The CDR3 sequence is CASSTTADPSYEQYF. The CDR3, as DNA: TGTGCCAGCAGCACCACCGCGGACCCTTCCTACGAGCAGTACTTC.

This clonotype was counted many times. V and J are TRBV19 and TRBJ2-2, with 7 bases matching TRBD1. The CDR3 is made up of 15 amino acids. CDR1 is LNHDA, CDR2 SQIVND, per germline (reference sequence). Unmatched junction bases numbered 6, after V lost 5 bases and J lost 3 bases. CDR3 in DNA: TGTGCCAGTAGTGCCCTAGACAGGGACACCGGGGAGCTGTTTTTT. Encoded protein: CASSALDRDTGELFF.

This clonotype was found many times. The gene calls are TRBV5-8 and TRBJ1-1; 7 nucleotides align to TRBD1. This CDR3 region has 15 residues. V shed 3 bases and J 0 bases; nucleotides not matched to a gene: 5. Germline V CDR1 and CDR2: SGHTS, YDEGEE. The CDR3 DNA is TGTGCCAGCAGCTCTTCGACAGGGCTGAACACTGAAGCTTTCTTT. This translates into CASSSSTGLNTEAFF.

As to this clonotype: Since a much larger clone is just one base distant, this may be a read error. J is TRBJ1-5 and V is TRBV7-6; TRBD1 agrees at 7 bases. The CDR3 consists of 15 residues. With V trimmed by 5 bases and J by 5 bases, 9 bases remained unmatched. Looked up from germline, CDR1 is SGHVS and CDR2 is FNYEAQ. The CDR3 is CASSRDGDSDQPQHF. The DNA of the CDR3 is TGTGCCAGCAGCAGAGACGGGGACAGTGATCAGCCCCAGCATTTT. Drawing the rest from reference TRBV7-6 and TRBJ1-5, the complete variable domain is GAGVSQSPRYKVTKRGQDVALRCDPISGHVSLYWYRQALGQGPEFLTYFNYEAQQDKSGLPNDRFSAERPEGSISTLTIQRTEQRDSAMYRCASSRDGDSDQPQHFGDGTRLSIL.

Many counts were recorded for this clonotype. This chain uses TRBV7-2 with TRBJ1-6; 7 nucleotides match TRBD1. Per germline, CDR1 SGHTA and CDR2 FQGNSA. The trim removed 7 bases at V and 10 bases at J, leaving 16 bases unmatched. The CDR3 is made up of 16 amino acids. The CDR3 DNA reads TGTGCCAGCACCCAACCATTGACAGGGCGGTCGTCACCCCTCCACTTT. It specifies CASTQPLTGRSSPLHF.

This chain links TRBV24-1 with TRBJ2-2; D unclear. V lost 7 bases and J 0 bases, leaving 5 bases between the germline ends. The CDR3 contains 13 residues. The germline V gene encodes CDR1 KGHDR and CDR2 SFDVKD. The DNA of the CDR3 is TGTGCCACCAGGAATTCGAACACCGGGGAGCTGTTTTTT. This codes for CATRNSNTGELFF.

The rearrangement uses TRBV25-1 and TRBJ1-1, with D uncertain. V was pared by 5 bases and J by 2 bases, with 12 bases between. Germline-derived CDR1 and CDR2 are MGHDK and SYGVNS. The CDR3 sequence is 14 residues long. The DNA for the CDR3 is TGTGCCAGCAGTTTAGCGCTACGCAACACTGAAGCTTTCTTT. Its protein product is CASSLALRNTEAFF.

This clonotype was detected only a few times. The V and J genes are TRBV5-8 and TRBJ2-7; D remains ambiguous. This CDR3 comprises 14 residues. Germline CDR1 SGHTS, CDR2 YDEGEE. The germline V and J ends were trimmed by 5 bases and 0 bases, with 12 bases remaining between them. The CDR3: CASSPLSRSYEQYF. The CDR3 DNA reads as TGTGCCAGCAGTCCCCTGTCCCGCTCCTACGAGCAGTACTTC.

The chain carries TRBV29-1 and TRBJ2-2; 11 nucleotides agree with TRBD2. The CDR3 has 18 amino acids. The germline CDR1 and CDR2 sequences are SQVTM and ANQGSEA. V dropped 0 bases and J dropped 3; count of bases not matched to a gene: 9. In DNA, the CDR3 is TGCAGCGTTGAAGACCCCGGGTTAGCGGGAGGGCACACCGGGGAGCTGTTTTTT. Amino acids: CSVEDPGLAGGHTGELFF.

This clonotype showed up just once. This chain links TRBV28 with TRBJ2-5; D is uncertain. This CDR3 region has 13 residues. V was pared by 3 bases and J by 7 bases, with 12 bases between. The germline gives CDR1 MDHEN, CDR2 SYDVKM. CDR3: CASSFGGVGTQYF. CDR3 in DNA: TGTGCCAGCAGTTTTGGTGGGGTGGGGACCCAGTACTTC.

The V call is TRBV10-1, the J call TRBJ2-7; TRBD1 aligns across 8 bases. The DNA end is a closer match to TRBJ2-1, so the J assignment may be wrong. Per the germline V gene, CDR1 is WNHNN and CDR2 is SYGVQD (reference sequence). CDR3 length equals 15 residues. The CDR3 coding sequence is TGCGCCAGCGGGGGAGGACAGGGAGGTTGGAATGAGCAGTTCTTC. This codes for CASGGGQGGWNEQFF.

The CDR3 here is CASSHTSGGSYNEQFF. The CDR3 coding sequence is TGCGCCAGCAGCCATACTAGCGGGGGATCTTACAATGAGCAGTTCTTC. The V and J genes are TRBV5-1 and TRBJ2-1; 11 nucleotides line up with TRBD2. This CDR3 has 16 residues. After removal of 4 bases from V and 4 bases from J, the junction contained 7 bases not matched to a gene. Germline CDR1 SGHRS, CDR2 YFSETQ.

The chain employs TRBV20-1 and TRBJ2-7; 8 nucleotides match TRBD2. V shed 7 bases, J shed 3 bases, and the junction held 14 bases outside the gene matches. Germline V gene lookup returns CDR1 DFQATT and CDR2 SNEGSKA (reference sequence). This CDR3 has 15 amino acids. CDR3 sequence (DNA): TGCAGTGTCGGGTCGGGGGGGACGGGTTACTACGAGCAGTACTTC. Residues: CSVGSGGTGYYEQYF.

This chain connects TRBV6-9 to TRBJ1-2; D is ambiguous. The CDR3 sequence is 13 residues long. Trimming took 4 bases from V and 0 from J, leaving 6 bases between them. CDR1 and CDR2 (germline): MNHGY, SVAAGI. The CDR3 nucleotides read TGTGCCAGCAGTTCGGCCCCTAACTATGGCTACACCTTC. It translates to CASSSAPNYGYTF.

V is TRBV15 and J is TRBJ2-2; D remains unclear. CDR3 size: 17 residues. The germline V gene has CDR1 LNHNV and CDR2 YYDKDF (reference sequence). With 2 bases removed from V and 2 bases from J, the gap between germline ends came to 15 bases. The CDR3 here is CATSRNPGGVNTGELFF. As DNA, the CDR3 is TGTGCCACCAGCAGAAACCCGGGTGGAGTCAACACCGGGGAGCTGTTTTTT.

The chain carries TRBV20-1 and TRBJ1-1; D gene ambiguous. The CDR3 contains 14 residues. Germline CDR1 and CDR2: DFQATT and SNEGSKA (reference sequence). The ends were cut back, 1 base at V and 2 bases at J, with 11 bases in the middle. CDR3 sequence (DNA): TGCAGTGCTAGAGTGCCGTTCCGAAACACTGAAGCTTTCTTT. It encodes CSARVPFRNTEAFF.

There are a few counts of this clonotype. The rearrangement links TRBV4-1 to TRBJ2-1; TRBD1 agrees at 8 bases. This CDR3 contains 17 residues. Germline CDR1 is MGHRA and CDR2 is YSYEKL. J lost 4 bases, V lost 3 bases, and 11 bases had no gene match. CDR3 sequence: CASSQPPGDRRYNEQFF. Written as DNA, the CDR3 is TGCGCCAGCAGCCAGCCACCAGGGGACAGGCGTTACAATGAGCAGTTCTTC.

The gene calls are TRBV25-1 and TRBJ2-7; D possibly corresponds to TRBD2 (6 bases). This CDR3 contains 14 residues. Germline V gene lookup returns CDR1 MGHDK and CDR2 SYGVNS. The germline V and J ends were trimmed by 5 bases and 7 bases, with 18 bases remaining between them. This chain's CDR3 is CASSSRDPRGEQYF. Here the CDR3 DNA reads TGTGCCAGCAGTAGCAGGGATCCCCGGGGGGAGCAGTACTTC.

The chain employs TRBV7-9 and TRBJ1-2, with 7 bases that match TRBD1. Looked up from germline, CDR1 is SEHNR and CDR2 is FQNEAQ (reference sequence). This CDR3 has 15 amino acids. The DNA of the CDR3 is TGTGTCGGGCAGACCGGGACAGTAGCTAACTATGGCTACACCTTC. The encoded protein is CVGQTGTVANYGYTF.